This T cell receptor beta chain was retrieved from a study of a mutant IDH1 vaccine in newly diagnosed glioma (dated by TCRdb to the early 2020s). At the level of the whole study: Patients received eight vaccinations in weeks 1, 3, 5, 7, 11, 15, 19 and 23, corresponding to visits V03 through V10. Peripheral blood was drawn at six visits: V03 (baseline), V05, V07, V10, V12 and V13. Of the 25 to 35 patients who were treated, about 60% were male and approximately 38% were female, and the mean age was around 40 years. Longitudinal TCRB deep sequencing was done for fewer than 30 treated patients, wherever samples were available for exploratory analyses. Vaccination was initiated 4-6 weeks after radiotherapy alone, or concurrently with temozolomide cycles in the chemotherapy-containing groups. Before enrollment, most patients had been given radiochemotherapy with temozolomide as standard therapy, while the rest had received either radiotherapy alone or temozolomide alone.

Study-level results and caveats: Pseudoprogression seemed to be unrelated to changes in the top peripheral T cell clonotypes found by TCRB sequencing. Immune responses induced by the vaccine were seen in around 93% of patients across multiple MHC alleles. Selection of PBMC samples for TCRB deep sequencing was based on availability. It was noted by the authors that analyses of patient blood samples could not be reproduced owing to sample limitations.

As encoded in the germline V gene, CDR1 is SGHTA while CDR2 is FQGNSA. V lost 4 bases and J lost 1 base; the stretch between them is 13 bases long. Its CDR3 holds 15 amino acids, cysteine through phenylalanine. Only CDR3 DNA is held: 45 bases, read in frame from base 1. Turning to this clone: It lacks a known antigen. Nothing much larger sits one base from this clone, and base qualities are not available.

Library generation was performed with the immunoSEQ multiplex PCR assay. Following the manufacturer's protocol, the hsTCRB Kit was used to amplify rearranged TCR beta chain sequences. TCRB libraries were sequenced on an Illumina MiSeq. As for the authors' bioinformatics: The proprietary platform of the kit vendor was used for demultiplexing, trimming and gene mapping. Entries here come from immuneACCESS through TCRdb and include only in-frame sequences with V and J called. Some clones fail to appear in such tables; in the studies checked, an unresolved V gene covers under half of the shortfall, and the cause of the remainder is unknown. V, J and clone size are taken as reported in that table, and D and trimming were inferred from the DNA itself. The sample table holds tens of thousands of clones, of which approximately 89% were seen once. The leading ten clones occupy over 2.5% of the sample. Taken with the paper, the label for time point translates to: week 5, during vaccination. Every vaccine dose consisted of 300 ug of a 20-mer mutant IDH1 peptide in Montanide, administered subcutaneously together with topical imiquimod. The donors had newly diagnosed IDH1-mutant astrocytomas of WHO grade 3 or 4 that showed loss of nuclear ATRX. The samples were drawn from NOA16, a multicentre, single-arm, open-label phase I trial in Germany that tested a mutant IDH1 peptide vaccine in humans for the first time. The DNeasy Blood and Tissue Kit was used to extract genomic DNA from EDTA blood for TCRB sequencing.

This material consisted of PBMCs, taken from a glioma patient whose treatment included an IDH1 peptide vaccine. The chain is encoded by TRBV7-2 joined to TRBJ1-2, and possibly TRBD1, on 5 matching bases. This sequence was found in a man aged 45-65 years with glioma. CDR3 protein: CASSSQGTFNYGYTF. The DNA is TGTGCCAGCAGCTCCCAAGGGACCTTTAACTATGGCTACACCTTC.